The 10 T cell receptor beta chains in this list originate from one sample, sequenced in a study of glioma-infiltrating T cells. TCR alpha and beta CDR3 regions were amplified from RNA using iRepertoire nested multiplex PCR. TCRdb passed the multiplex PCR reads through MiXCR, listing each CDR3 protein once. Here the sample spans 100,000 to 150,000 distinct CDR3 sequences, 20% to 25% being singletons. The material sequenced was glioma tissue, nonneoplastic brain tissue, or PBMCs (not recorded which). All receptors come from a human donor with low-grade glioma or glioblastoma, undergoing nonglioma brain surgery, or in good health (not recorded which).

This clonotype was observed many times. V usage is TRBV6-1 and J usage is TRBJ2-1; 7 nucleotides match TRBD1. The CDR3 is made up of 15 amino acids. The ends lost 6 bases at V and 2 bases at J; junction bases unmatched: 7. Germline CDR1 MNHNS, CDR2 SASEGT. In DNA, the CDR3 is TGTGCCAGCAGCCGGACAGGTCGGGCCTACAATGAGCAGTTCTTC. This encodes CASSRTGRAYNEQFF.

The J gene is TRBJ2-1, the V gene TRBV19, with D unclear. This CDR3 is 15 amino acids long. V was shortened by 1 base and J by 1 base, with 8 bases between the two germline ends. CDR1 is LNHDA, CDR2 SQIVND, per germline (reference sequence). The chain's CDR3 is CASSIGSGSYNEQFF. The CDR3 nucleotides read TGTGCCAGTAGTATAGGGTCCGGGTCCTACAATGAGCAGTTCTTC.

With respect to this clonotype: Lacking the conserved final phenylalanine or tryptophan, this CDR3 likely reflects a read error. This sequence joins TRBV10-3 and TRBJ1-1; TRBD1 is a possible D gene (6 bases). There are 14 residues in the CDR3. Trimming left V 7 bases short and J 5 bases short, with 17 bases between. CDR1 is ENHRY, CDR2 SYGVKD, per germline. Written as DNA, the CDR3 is TGTGCCATCAAAACAGACAGGTCGGGGACTGAAGCTTTCGTT. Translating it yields CAIKTDRSGTEAFV.

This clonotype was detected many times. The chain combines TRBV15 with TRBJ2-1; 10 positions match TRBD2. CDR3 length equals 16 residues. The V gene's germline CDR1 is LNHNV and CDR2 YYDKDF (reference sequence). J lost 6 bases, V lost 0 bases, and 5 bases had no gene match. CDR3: CATSREPSGRANEQFF. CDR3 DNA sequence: TGTGCCACCAGCAGAGAGCCGAGCGGGAGGGCCAATGAGCAGTTCTTC.

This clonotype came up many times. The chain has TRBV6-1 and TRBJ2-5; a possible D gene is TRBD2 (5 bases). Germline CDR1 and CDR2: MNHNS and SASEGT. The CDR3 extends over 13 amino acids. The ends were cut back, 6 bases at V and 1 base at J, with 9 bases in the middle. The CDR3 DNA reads TGTGCCAGCAGCCTAGCCCCCCAAGAGACCCAGTACTTC. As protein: CASSLAPQETQYF.

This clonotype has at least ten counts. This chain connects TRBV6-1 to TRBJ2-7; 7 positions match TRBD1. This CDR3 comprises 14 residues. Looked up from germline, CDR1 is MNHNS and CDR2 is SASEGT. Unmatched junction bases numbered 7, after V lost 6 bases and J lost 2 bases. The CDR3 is CASRIRQGPYEQYF. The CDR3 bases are TGTGCCAGCAGGATCAGACAGGGACCCTACGAGCAGTACTTC.

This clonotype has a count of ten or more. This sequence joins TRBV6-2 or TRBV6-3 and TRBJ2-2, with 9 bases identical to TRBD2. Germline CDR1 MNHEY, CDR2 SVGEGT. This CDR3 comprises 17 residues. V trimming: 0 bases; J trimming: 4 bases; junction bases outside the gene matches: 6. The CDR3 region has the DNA TGTGCCAGCAGTTACTCCCATAGCGGGAGAGGCACCGGGGAGCTGTTTTTT. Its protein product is CASSYSHSGRGTGELFF.

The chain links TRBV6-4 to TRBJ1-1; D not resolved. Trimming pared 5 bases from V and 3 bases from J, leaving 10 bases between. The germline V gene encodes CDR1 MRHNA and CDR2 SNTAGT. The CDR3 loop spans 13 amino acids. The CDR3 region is CASSPQMDTEAFF. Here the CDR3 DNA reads TGTGCCAGCAGTCCGCAGATGGACACTGAAGCTTTCTTT.

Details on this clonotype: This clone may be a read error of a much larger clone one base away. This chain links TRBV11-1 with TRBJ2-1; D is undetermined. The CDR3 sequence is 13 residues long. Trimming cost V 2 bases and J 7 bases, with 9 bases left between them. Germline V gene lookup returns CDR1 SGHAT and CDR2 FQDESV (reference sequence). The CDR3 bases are TGTGCCAGCAGCTTAACGATTAGGAATGAGCAGTTCTTC. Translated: CASSLTIRNEQFF.

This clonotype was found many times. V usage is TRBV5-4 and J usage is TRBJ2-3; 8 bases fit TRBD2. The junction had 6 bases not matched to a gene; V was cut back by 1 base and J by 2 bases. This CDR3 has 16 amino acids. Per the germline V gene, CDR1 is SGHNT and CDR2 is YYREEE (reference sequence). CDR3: CASSLRSGGHTDTQYF. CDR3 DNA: TGTGCCAGCAGCTTGAGGAGCGGGGGCCACACAGATACGCAGTATTTT. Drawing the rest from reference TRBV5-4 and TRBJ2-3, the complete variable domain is ETGVTQSPTHLIKTRGQQVTLRCSSQSGHNTVSWYQQALGQGPQFIFQYYREEENGRGNFPPRFSGLQFPNYSSELNVNALELDDSALYLCASSLRSGGHTDTQYFGPGTRLTVL.